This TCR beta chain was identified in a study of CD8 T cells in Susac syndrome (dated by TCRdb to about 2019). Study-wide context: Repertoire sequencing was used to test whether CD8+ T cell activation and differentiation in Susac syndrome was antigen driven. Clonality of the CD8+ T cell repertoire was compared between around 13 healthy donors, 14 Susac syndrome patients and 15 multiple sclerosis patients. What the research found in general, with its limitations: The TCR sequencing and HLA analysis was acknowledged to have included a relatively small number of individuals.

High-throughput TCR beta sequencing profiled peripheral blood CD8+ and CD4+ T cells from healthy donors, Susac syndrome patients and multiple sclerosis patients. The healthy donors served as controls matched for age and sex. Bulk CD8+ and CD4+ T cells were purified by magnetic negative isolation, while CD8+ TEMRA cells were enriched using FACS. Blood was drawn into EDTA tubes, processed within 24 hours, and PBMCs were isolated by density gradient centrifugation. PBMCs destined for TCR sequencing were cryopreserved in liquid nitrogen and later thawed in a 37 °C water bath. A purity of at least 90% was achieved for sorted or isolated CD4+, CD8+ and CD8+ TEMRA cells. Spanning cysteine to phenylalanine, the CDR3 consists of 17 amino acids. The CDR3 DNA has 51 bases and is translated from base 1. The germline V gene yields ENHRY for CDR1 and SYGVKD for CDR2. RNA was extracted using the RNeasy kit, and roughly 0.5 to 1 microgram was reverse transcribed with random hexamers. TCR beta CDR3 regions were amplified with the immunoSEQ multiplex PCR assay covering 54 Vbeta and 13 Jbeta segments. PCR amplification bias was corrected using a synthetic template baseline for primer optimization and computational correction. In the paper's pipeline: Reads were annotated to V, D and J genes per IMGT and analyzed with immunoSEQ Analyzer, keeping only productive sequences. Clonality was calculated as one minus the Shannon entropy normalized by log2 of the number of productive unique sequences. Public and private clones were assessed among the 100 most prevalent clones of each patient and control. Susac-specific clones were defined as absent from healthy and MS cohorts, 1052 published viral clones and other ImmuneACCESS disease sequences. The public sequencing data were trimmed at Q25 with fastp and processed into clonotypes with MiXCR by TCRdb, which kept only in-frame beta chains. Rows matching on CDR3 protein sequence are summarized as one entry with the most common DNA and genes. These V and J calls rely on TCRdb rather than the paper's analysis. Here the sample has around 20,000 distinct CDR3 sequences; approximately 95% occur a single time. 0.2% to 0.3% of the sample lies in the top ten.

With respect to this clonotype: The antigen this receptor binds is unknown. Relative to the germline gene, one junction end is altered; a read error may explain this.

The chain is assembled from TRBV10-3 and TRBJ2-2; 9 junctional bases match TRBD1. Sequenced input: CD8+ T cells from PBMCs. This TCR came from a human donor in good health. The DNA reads TGTGCCATCAGCGCTAATGCCGGGACAGGGAACCCCGGGGAGCTGTTTTTT. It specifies CAISANAGTGNPGELFF.